This T cell receptor beta chain emerged from a study of T cell responses to AZD1222 COVID-19 vaccine. Study findings and constraints: Following two doses of AZD1222, Spike-specific TCR breadth and depth rose. Spike was spanned by vaccine-associated CD4 TCRs, with dominance at 160-218 and 743-854. At study baseline, merely six AZD1222 recipients were seropositive. White British people made up most donors, females outnumbered males, and clonal diversity was possibly underestimated.

Sequencing was performed with immunoSEQ multiplex PCR; in TCRdb, only in-frame clones are kept and a portion is missing. Of 95,000 to 100,000 clones in the sample, 87% are singletons; the top ten hold approximately 15%. V was clipped by 3 bases and J by 4 bases, with 15 bases between them. CDR1 is MDHEN, CDR2 SYDVKM, per germline. This CDR3 has 15 residues. Remarks on this clone: Its target is unknown.

The sequencing here drew on peripheral blood, taken on day 0 of AZD1222 vaccination. The chain employs TRBV28 and TRBJ1-2; D may be TRBD1 (5 bases). The receptor comes from an adult in good health. The CDR3 sequence: CASSFGGAKTYGYTF. CDR3 coding DNA: TGTGCCAGCAGTTTTGGCGGGGCTAAGACCTATGGCTACACCTTC.